What follows is one T cell receptor (beta chain) and its context. CDR1 and CDR2 from the germline V gene are SGHVS and FQNEAQ. The CDR3 runs to 15 residues. V was pared by 1 base and J by 7 bases, with 6 bases of the junction left unmatched. The data stem from a study of T cell changes during pregnancy in multiple sclerosis. Here immunoSEQ multiplex PCR was the method, and the copy in TCRdb shows in-frame clones only, minus some. The sample holds 50,000 to 70,000 clones, 85% to 95% seen once. The rearrangement links TRBV7-8 to TRBJ1-5; 8 positions match TRBD1. This TCR came from a female donor with multiple sclerosis, enrolled in a pregnancy study. This sample comprised peripheral blood, obtained in the first trimester of pregnancy. CDR3 loop: CASSLGQGANQPQHF. The DNA for the CDR3 is TGTGCCAGCAGCTTAGGTCAGGGGGCCAACCAGCCCCAGCATTTT.